The 19 T cell receptor beta chains reported below all come from one sample, sequenced in a study of technical replicates of blood from a few donors. Generated by immunoSEQ multiplex PCR, the TCRdb table keeps only in-frame clones and is missing some. This sample has roughly 85,000 clones, with 94% found just once. Sequenced material: T cells isolated from PBMCs. The source of these receptors is a human donor in good health.

The rearrangement uses TRBV7-3 and TRBJ2-2; D might be TRBD1 (5 bases). There are 17 residues in the CDR3. The V gene's germline CDR1 is SGHTA and CDR2 FQGTGA. The V gene lost 5 bases and the J gene lost 2 bases, with 18 bases spanning the gap. The CDR3 sequence: CASSRTRVQYNTGELFF. DNA for the CDR3: TGTGCCAGCAGCCGCACCAGGGTTCAGTATAACACCGGGGAGCTGTTTTTT.

This clone has just one count. The chain employs TRBV7-8 and TRBJ2-7, with 7 positions matching TRBD1. The CDR3 length is 16 residues. In germline, CDR1 is SGHVS, CDR2 FQNEAQ. With 5 bases clipped from V and 0 bases from J, the junction kept 10 bases outside the gene matches. DNA of the CDR3: TGTGCCAGCAGCCCTCTCACAGGGGACAGCTCCTACGAGCAGTACTTC. As protein: CASSPLTGDSSYEQYF.

V usage is TRBV5-1 and J usage is TRBJ1-4; no clear D. This CDR3 contains 14 residues. Looked up from germline, CDR1 is SGHRS and CDR2 is YFSETQ. Trimming pared 0 bases from V and 8 bases from J, leaving 11 bases between. The CDR3 is CASSLGTVSEKLFF. In DNA, the CDR3 is TGCGCCAGCAGCTTGGGAACGGTGTCCGAAAAACTGTTTTTT.

The V and J genes are TRBV27 and TRBJ1-2; possible D gene TRBD1, 6 bases. This CDR3 contains 13 residues. V lost 2 bases and J 8 bases, leaving 12 bases between the germline ends. Germline CDR1 and CDR2: MNHEY and SMNVEV (reference sequence). CDR3 sequence reads: CASSLTAGDGYTF. In DNA, the CDR3 is TGTGCCAGCAGTTTAACCGCAGGGGACGGCTACACCTTC.

V usage is TRBV2 and J usage is TRBJ1-4; perhaps TRBD1 as D (5 bases). Germline V gives CDR1 SNHLY, CDR2 FYNNEI. This CDR3 region has 13 residues. The V end was cut by 7 bases, the J end by 10 bases, with 16 bases between. In DNA form, the CDR3 reads TGTGCCAGCACCGGGACTCGAGGTGGAAAACTGTTTTTT. Translation gives CASTGTRGGKLFF.

The CDR3 loop reads CASSSTGSNQPQHF. The CDR3 bases are TGTGCCAGCAGTTCGACAGGGAGTAATCAGCCCCAGCATTTT. This rearrangement joins TRBV6-5 to TRBJ1-5; 7 bases map to TRBD1. CDR1 MNHEY and CDR2 SVGAGI come from the germline V gene. This CDR3 region has 14 residues. The V segment lost 4 bases and the J segment 4 bases; nucleotides outside the gene matches: 4.

CDR3 nucleotides: TGTGCCAGCAGTCAGGGACTAGCGGGAGCGAAAGATACGCAGTATTTT. Its translation is CASSQGLAGAKDTQYF. The gene calls are TRBV28 and TRBJ2-3; 14 bases map to TRBD2. The CDR3 runs 16 residues. Germline CDR1 and CDR2: MDHEN and SYDVKM. The junction had 6 bases not matched to a gene; V was cut back by 5 bases and J by 5 bases. The full variable domain, in which reference TRBV28 and TRBJ2-3 provide the parts outside the CDR3, is DVKVTQSSRYLVKRTGEKVFLECVQDMDHENMFWYRQDPGLGLRLIYFSYDVKMKEKGDIPEGYSVSREKKERFSLILESASTNQTSMYLCASSQGLAGAKDTQYFGPGTRLTVL.

The chain combines TRBV25-1 with TRBJ2-2, with 9 bases lining up with TRBD2. CDR3 length equals 18 residues. Looked up from germline, CDR1 is MGHDK and CDR2 is SYGVNS. Trimming at V came to 4 bases and at J to 6 bases, leaving 15 bases not matched to a gene. DNA of the CDR3: TGTGCCAGCAGTGGCCACAGTCCGGGACTAGCAGGCTCCGGGGAGCTGTTTTTT. This translates into CASSGHSPGLAGSGELFF.

The chain carries TRBV4-2 and TRBJ2-7, with 8 nucleotides matching TRBD1. CDR3 length: 16 residues. Germline values: CDR1 LGHNA, CDR2 YNFKEQ. J lost 2 bases, V lost 0 bases, and 6 bases had no gene match. The DNA for the CDR3 is TGTGCCAGCAGCCAAGACTTTGGACAGGGAGCCTACGAGCAGTACTTC. The encoded protein is CASSQDFGQGAYEQYF.

The rearrangement uses TRBV13 and TRBJ2-3; D perhaps matches TRBD2 (6 bases). In germline, CDR1 is PRHDT, CDR2 FYEKMQ (reference sequence). Trimming stripped 3 bases from V and 3 bases from J, with 13 bases between. The CDR3 is 15 residues long. CDR3 in DNA: TGTGCCAGCAGCTTGCAAGGAGGGGAAACAGATACGCAGTATTTT. Encoded protein: CASSLQGGETDTQYF.

The chain has TRBV29-1 and TRBJ2-3; 9 nucleotides agree with TRBD1. Trimming cost V 3 bases and J 4 bases; bases outside gene matches: 5. CDR1 and CDR2 (germline): SQVTM, ANQGSEA. The CDR3 spans 14 residues. For the CDR3, the DNA is TGCAGCGTTGACCCGGGACAGGGCCCAGATACGCAGTATTTT. This translates into CSVDPGQGPDTQYF.

The chain has TRBV5-6 and TRBJ2-5, with a possible D match to TRBD2 (6 bases). The germline V gene encodes CDR1 SGHDT and CDR2 YYEEEE. This CDR3 contains 13 residues. V shed 2 bases and J shed 5 bases, with 10 bases lying between them. CDR3 protein: CASSFGGRETQYF. In DNA form, the CDR3 reads TGTGCCAGCAGCTTTGGGGGGAGGGAGACCCAGTACTTC.

The chain employs TRBV7-6 and TRBJ2-3; 8 bases agree with TRBD2. The CDR3 is 15 amino acids. Germline V lookup: CDR1 SGHVS, CDR2 FNYEAQ. With 5 bases clipped from V and 4 bases from J, the junction kept 8 bases outside the gene matches. CDR3 in DNA: TGTGCCAGCAGCCCCCGGGCTAGCGGGTCAGATACGCAGTATTTT. This translates into CASSPRASGSDTQYF.

The rearrangement uses TRBV29-1 and TRBJ2-5, with a tentative D call TRBD2 (6 bases). The germline CDR1 and CDR2 sequences are SQVTM and ANQGSEA. Trimming removed 7 bases at V and 3 bases at J, with 15 bases between. CDR3 length equals 13 residues. The CDR3 loop reads CSALRTGEETQYF. CDR3 nucleotides: TGCAGCGCCTTAAGGACGGGAGAAGAGACCCAGTACTTC. Combining the CDR3 with reference TRBV29-1 and TRBJ2-5 gives the whole variable domain SAVISQKPSRDICQRGTSLTIQCQVDSQVTMMFWYRQQPGQSLTLIATANQGSEATYESGFVIDKFPISRPNLTFSTLTVSNMSPEDSSIYLCSALRTGEETQYFGPGTRLLVL.

This chain uses TRBV6-5 with TRBJ2-7; TRBD1 matches 8 bases. The V segment lost 2 bases and the J segment 6 bases; nucleotides outside the gene matches: 9. The CDR3 is 15 residues long. Germline V gene lookup returns CDR1 MNHEY and CDR2 SVGAGI. In nucleotides, the CDR3 is TGTGCCAGCAGTTACCAGGGGGCGAGTAATTCCGAGCAGTACTTC. Residues: CASSYQGASNSEQYF.

This chain uses TRBV6-5 with TRBJ1-1, with unresolved D. The CDR3 totals 13 residues. V was cut by 1 base and J by 7 bases, with 10 bases left in between. Germline values: CDR1 MNHEY, CDR2 SVGAGI. The CDR3 here is CASSYWRASEAFF. In DNA form, the CDR3 reads TGTGCCAGCAGTTACTGGAGGGCGAGTGAAGCTTTCTTT.

This rearrangement joins TRBV27 to TRBJ2-7; TRBD2 might be the D (6 bases). V lost 0 bases, J lost 3 bases, and 9 bases lay in between. Per germline, CDR1 MNHEY and CDR2 SMNVEV (reference sequence). This CDR3 is 14 amino acids long. The DNA for the CDR3 is TGTGCCAGCAGTTTATCGGGGGGTGGCTACGAGCAGTACTTC. Residues: CASSLSGGGYEQYF.

The chain recombines TRBV27 with TRBJ2-1; the D gene is possibly TRBD1 (5 bases). V was trimmed by 3 bases and J by 0 bases, leaving 12 bases between them. Germline values: CDR1 MNHEY, CDR2 SMNVEV (reference sequence). The CDR3 has 16 residues. This chain's CDR3 is CASSFQGLSSYNEQFF. The CDR3 nucleotides are TGTGCCAGCAGTTTCCAGGGTTTAAGCTCCTACAATGAGCAGTTCTTC.

The table lists this clone with a few counts. The chain employs TRBV19 and TRBJ2-7, with a possible D match to TRBD1 (6 bases). This CDR3 comprises 14 residues. The V end was cut by 5 bases, the J end by 5 bases, with 16 bases between. Germline loops: CDR1 LNHDA, CDR2 SQIVND (reference sequence). CDR3 nucleotide sequence: TGTGCCAGTAGTTCGCAGGGGACCTATAACGAGCAGTACTTC. It translates to CASSSQGTYNEQYF.